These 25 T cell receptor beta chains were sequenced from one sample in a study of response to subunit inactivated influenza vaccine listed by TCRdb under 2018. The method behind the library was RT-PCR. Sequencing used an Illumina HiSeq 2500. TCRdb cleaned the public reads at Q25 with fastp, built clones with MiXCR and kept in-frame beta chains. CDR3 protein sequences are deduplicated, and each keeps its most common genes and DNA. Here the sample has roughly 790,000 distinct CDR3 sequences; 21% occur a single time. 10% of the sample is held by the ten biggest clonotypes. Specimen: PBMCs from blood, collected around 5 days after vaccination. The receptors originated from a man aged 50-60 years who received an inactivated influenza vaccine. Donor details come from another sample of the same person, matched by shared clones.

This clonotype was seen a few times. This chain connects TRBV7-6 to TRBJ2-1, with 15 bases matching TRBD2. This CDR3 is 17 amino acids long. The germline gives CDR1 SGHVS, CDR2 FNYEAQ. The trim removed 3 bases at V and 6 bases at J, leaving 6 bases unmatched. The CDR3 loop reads CASSFGLAGGPRNEQFF. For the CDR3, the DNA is TGTGCCAGCAGCTTTGGACTAGCGGGAGGGCCCCGCAATGAGCAGTTCTTC.

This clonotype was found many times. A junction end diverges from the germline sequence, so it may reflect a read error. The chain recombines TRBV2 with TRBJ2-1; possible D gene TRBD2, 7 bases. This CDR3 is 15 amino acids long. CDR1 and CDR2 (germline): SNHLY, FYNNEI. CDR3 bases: TGCGCCAGCAGCCAAGATCGGGGGGCGTACAATGAGCAGTTCTTC. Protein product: CASSQDRGAYNEQFF.

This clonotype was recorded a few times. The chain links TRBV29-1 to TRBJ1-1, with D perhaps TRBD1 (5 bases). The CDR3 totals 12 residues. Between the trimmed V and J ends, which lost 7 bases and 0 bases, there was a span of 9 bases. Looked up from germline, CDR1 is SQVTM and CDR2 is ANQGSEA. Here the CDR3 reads CSGQGLNTEAFF. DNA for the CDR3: TGCAGCGGGCAGGGTTTGAACACTGAAGCTTTCTTT.

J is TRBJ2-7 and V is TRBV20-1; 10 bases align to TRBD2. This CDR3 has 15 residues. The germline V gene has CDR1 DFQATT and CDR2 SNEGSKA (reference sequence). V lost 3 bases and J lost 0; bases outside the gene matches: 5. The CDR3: CSASSLAGVSYEQYF. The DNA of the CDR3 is TGCAGTGCTAGCTCCCTAGCGGGAGTCTCCTACGAGCAGTACTTC.

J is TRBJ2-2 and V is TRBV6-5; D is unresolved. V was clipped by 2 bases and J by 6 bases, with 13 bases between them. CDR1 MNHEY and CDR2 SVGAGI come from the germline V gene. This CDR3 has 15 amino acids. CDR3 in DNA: TGTGCCAGCAGTTACGAGACCCCTTCTGCCGGGGAGCTGTTTTTT. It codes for CASSYETPSAGELFF.

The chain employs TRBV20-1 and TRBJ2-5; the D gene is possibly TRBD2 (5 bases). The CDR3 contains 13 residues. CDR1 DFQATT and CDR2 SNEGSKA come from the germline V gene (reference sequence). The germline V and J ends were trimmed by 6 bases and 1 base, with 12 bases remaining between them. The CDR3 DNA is TGCAGTGCGTTAGCGACTACCCAAGAGACCCAGTACTTC. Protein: CSALATTQETQYF.

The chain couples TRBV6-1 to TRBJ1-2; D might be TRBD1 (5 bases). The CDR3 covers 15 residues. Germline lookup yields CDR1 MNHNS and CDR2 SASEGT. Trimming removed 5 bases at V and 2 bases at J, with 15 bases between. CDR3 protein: CASSPRGRGNYGYTF. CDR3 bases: TGTGCCAGCAGTCCGCGGGGCCGGGGAAACTATGGCTACACCTTC.

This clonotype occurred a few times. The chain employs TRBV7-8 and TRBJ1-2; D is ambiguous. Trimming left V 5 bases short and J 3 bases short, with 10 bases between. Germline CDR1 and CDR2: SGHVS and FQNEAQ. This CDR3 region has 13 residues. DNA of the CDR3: TGTGCCAGCAGCCCAGCCAGCTACTATGGCTACACCTTC. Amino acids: CASSPASYYGYTF. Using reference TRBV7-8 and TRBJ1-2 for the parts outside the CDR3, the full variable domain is GAGVSQSPRYKVAKRGQDVALRCDPISGHVSLFWYQQALGQGPEFLTYFQNEAQLDKSGLPSDRFFAERPEGSVSTLKIQRTQQEDSAVYLCASSPASYYGYTFGSGTRLTVV.

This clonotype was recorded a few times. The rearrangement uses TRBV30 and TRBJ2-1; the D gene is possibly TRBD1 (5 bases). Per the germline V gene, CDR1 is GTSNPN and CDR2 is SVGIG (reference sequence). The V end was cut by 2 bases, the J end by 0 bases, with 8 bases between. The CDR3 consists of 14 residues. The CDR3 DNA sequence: TGTGCCTGGAGTCAGGGAAGCTCCTACAATGAGCAGTTCTTC. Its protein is CAWSQGSSYNEQFF.

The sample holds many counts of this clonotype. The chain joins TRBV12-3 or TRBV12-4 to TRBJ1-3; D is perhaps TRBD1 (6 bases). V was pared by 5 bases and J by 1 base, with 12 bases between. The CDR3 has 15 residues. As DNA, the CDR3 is TGTGCCAGCAGTCAGGACAGTCTTTCTGGAAACACCATATATTTT. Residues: CASSQDSLSGNTIYF.

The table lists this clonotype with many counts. The chain's CDR3 is CATSGRTSGYNEQFF. The CDR3 DNA follows: TGTGCCACCAGTGGGAGGACTAGCGGGTACAATGAGCAGTTCTTC. The chain has TRBV24-1 and TRBJ2-1, with TRBD2 identical over 11 bases. V dropped 5 bases and J dropped 4; count of bases not matched to a gene: 3. CDR1 is KGHDR and CDR2 is SFDVKD in the germline V gene. This CDR3 is 15 amino acids long.

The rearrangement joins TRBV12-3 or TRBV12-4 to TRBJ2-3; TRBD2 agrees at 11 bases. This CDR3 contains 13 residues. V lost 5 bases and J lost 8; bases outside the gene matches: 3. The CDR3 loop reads CASSITSGGTQYF. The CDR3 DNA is TGTGCCAGCAGTATAACTAGCGGGGGTACGCAGTATTTT.

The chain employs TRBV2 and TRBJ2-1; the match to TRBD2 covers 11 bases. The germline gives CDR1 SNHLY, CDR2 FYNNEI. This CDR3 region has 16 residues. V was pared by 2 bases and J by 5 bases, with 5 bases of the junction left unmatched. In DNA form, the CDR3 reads TGTGCCAGCAGTGAACGCGGGACTAGCGGTAACAATGAGCAGTTCTTC. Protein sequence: CASSERGTSGNNEQFF.

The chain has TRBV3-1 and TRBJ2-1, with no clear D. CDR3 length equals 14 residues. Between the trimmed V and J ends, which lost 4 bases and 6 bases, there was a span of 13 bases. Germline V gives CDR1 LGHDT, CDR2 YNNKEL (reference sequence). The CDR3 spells CASSPMLNPNEQFF. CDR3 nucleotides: TGTGCCAGCAGCCCTATGTTAAATCCCAATGAGCAGTTCTTC.

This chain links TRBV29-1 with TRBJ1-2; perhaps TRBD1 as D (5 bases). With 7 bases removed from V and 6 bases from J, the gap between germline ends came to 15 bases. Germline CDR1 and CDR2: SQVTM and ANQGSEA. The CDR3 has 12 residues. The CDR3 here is CSGGNGGDGYTF. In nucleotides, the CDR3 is TGCAGCGGCGGAAACGGGGGGGATGGCTACACCTTC. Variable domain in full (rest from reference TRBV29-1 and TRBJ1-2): SAVISQKPSRDICQRGTSLTIQCQVDSQVTMMFWYRQQPGQSLTLIATANQGSEATYESGFVIDKFPISRPNLTFSTLTVSNMSPEDSSIYLCSGGNGGDGYTFGSGTRLTVV.

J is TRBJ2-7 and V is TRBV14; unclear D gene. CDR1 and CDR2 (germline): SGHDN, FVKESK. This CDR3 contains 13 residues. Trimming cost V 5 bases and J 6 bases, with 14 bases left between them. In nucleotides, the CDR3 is TGTGCCAGCAGCTACAACTACCGCGGCGAGCAGTACTTC. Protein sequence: CASSYNYRGEQYF.

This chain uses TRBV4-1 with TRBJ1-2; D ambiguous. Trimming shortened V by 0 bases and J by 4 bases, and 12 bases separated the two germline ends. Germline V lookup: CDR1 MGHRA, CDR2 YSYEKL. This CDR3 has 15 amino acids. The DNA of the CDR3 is TGCGCCAGCAGCCAAGAGTATAGTACGGGCTATGGCTACACCTTC. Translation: CASSQEYSTGYGYTF.

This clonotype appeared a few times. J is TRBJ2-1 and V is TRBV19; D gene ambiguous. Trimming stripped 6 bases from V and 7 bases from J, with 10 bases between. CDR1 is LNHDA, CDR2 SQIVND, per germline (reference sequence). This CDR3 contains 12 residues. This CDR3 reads CASRELGNEQFF. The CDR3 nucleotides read TGTGCCAGTAGGGAGTTAGGGAATGAGCAGTTCTTC.

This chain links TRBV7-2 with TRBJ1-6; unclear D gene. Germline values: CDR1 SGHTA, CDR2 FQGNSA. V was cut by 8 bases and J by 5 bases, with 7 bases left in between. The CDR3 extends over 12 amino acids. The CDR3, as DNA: TGTGCCAGCGCGGTCCATAATTCACCCCTCCACTTT. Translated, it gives CASAVHNSPLHF.

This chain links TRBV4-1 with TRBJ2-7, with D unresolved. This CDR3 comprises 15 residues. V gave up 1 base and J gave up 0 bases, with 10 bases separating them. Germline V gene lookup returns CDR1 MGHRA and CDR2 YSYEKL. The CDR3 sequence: CASSQGRQYSYEQYF. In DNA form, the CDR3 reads TGCGCCAGCAGCCAAGGCCGACAATACTCCTACGAGCAGTACTTC.

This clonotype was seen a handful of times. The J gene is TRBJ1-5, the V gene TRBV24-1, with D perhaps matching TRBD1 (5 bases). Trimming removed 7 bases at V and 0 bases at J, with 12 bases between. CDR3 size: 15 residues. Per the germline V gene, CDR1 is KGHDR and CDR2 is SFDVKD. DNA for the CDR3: TGTGCCACCAGCGGGGGGGGGTATAGCAATCAGCCCCAGCATTTT. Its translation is CATSGGGYSNQPQHF.

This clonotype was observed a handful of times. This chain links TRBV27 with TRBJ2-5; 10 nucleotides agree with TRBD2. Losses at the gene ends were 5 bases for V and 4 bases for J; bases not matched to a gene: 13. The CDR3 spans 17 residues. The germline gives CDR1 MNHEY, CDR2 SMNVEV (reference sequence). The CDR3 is CASSPTGLAGGGETQYF. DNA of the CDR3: TGTGCCAGCAGTCCAACCGGGTTAGCGGGGGGCGGAGAGACCCAGTACTTC.

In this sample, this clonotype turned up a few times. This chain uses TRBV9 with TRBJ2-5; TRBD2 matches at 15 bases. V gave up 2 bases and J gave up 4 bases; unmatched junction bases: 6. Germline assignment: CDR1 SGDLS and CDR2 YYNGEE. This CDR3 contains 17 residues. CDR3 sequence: CASSVDPGLAGGETQYF. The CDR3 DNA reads TGTGCCAGCAGCGTCGACCCGGGACTAGCGGGAGGAGAGACCCAGTACTTC.

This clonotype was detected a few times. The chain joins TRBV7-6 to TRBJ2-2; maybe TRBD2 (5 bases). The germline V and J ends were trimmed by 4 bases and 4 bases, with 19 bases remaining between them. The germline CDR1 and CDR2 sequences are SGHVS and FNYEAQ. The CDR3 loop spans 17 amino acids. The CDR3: CASSSRATTSFTGELFF. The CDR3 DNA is TGTGCCAGCAGCTCCCGGGCCACTACTAGTTTCACCGGGGAGCTGTTTTTT.

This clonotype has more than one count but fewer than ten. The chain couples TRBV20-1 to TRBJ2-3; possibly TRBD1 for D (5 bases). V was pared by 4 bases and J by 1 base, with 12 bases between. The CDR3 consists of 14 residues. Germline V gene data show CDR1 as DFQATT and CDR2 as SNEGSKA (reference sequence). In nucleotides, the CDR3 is TGCAGTGCTACCAACTGGGGCCGCACAGATACGCAGTATTTT. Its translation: CSATNWGRTDTQYF.